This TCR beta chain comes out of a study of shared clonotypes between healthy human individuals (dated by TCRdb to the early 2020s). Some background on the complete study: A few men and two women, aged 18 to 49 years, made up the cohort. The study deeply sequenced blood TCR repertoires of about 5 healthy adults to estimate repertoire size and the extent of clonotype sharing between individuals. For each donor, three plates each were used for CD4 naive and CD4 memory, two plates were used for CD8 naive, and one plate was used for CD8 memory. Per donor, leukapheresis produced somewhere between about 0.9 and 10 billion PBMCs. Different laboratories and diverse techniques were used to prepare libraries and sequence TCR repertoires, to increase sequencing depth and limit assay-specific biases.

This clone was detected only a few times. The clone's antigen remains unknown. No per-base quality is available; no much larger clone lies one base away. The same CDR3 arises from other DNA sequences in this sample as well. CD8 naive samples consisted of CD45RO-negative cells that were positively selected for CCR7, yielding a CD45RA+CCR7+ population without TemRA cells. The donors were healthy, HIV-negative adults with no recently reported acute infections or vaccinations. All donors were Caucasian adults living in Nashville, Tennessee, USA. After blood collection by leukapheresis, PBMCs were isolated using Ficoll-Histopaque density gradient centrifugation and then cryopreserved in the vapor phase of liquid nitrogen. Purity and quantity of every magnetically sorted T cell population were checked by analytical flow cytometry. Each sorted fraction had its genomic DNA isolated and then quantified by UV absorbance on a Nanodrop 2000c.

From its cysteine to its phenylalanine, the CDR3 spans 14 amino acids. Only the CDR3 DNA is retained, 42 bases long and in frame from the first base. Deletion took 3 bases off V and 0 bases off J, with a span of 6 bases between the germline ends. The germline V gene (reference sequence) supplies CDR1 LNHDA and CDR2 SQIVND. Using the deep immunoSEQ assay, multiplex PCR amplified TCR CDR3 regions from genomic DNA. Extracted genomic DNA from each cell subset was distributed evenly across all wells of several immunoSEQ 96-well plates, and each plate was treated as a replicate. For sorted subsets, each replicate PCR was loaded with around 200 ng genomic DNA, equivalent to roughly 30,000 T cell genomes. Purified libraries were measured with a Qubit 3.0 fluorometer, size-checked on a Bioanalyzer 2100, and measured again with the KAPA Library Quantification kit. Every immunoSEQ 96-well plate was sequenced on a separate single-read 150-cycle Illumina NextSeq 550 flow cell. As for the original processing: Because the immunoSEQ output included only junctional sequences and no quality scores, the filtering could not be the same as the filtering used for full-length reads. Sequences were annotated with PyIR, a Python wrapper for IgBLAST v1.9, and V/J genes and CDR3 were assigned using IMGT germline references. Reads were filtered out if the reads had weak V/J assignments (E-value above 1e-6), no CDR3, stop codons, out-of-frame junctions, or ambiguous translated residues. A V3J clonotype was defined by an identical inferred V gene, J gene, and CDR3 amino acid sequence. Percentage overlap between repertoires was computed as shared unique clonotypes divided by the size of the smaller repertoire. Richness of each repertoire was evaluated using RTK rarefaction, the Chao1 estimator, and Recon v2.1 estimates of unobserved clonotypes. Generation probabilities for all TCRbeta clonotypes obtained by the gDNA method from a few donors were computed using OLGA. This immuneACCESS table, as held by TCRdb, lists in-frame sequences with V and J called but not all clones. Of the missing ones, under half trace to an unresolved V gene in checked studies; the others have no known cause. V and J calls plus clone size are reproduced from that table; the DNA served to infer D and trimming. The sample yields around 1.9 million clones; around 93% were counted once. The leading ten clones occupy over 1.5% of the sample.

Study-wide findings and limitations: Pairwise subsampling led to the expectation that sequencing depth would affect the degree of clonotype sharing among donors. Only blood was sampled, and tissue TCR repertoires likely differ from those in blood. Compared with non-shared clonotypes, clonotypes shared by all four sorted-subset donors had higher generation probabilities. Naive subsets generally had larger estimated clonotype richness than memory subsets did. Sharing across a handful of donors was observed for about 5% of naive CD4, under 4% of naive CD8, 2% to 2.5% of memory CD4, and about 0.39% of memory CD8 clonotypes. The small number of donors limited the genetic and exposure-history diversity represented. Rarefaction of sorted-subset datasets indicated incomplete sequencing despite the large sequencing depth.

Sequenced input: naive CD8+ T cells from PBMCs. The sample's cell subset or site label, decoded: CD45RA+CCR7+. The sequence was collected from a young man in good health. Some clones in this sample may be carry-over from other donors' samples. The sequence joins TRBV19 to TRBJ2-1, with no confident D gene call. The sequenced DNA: TGTGCCAGTAGTATCCAGAGCTCCTACAATGAGCAGTTCTTC. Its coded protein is CASSIQSSYNEQFF.